This TCR beta chain was profiled in a study of T cell changes during pregnancy in multiple sclerosis. Sequencing was performed with immunoSEQ multiplex PCR; in TCRdb, only in-frame clones are kept and a portion is missing. Here the sample spans around 69,000 clones, roughly 91% being singletons. The receptor was derived from a female donor with multiple sclerosis, enrolled in a pregnancy study. The specimen comprised peripheral blood, sampled in the third trimester of pregnancy.

CDR3 sequence: CASSLAGGNDEQFF. CDR3 bases: TGTGCCAGCAGCCTAGCGGGGGGTAACGATGAGCAGTTCTTC. The chain has TRBV28 and TRBJ2-1, with 11 bases lining up with TRBD2. Germline V gene data show CDR1 as MDHEN and CDR2 as SYDVKM. V gave up 6 bases and J gave up 8 bases; unmatched junction bases: 6. This CDR3 is built from 14 residues.